This passage covers 23 T cell receptor beta chains from one sample sequenced in a study of early T cells in non-severe SARS-CoV-2 infection. Each CDR3 protein is one row after TCRdb ran MiXCR on the 5' RACE reads. The sample carries roughly 57,000 distinct CDR3 sequences, over 10% recorded once. The sample here was whole blood, taken at baseline. These receptors came from an adult who was a healthcare worker with PCR-confirmed SARS-CoV-2 infection or an uninfected control (not recorded which).

This clonotype has just a few counts. This chain uses TRBV28 with TRBJ2-3; perhaps TRBD2 as D (6 bases). The CDR3 has 14 residues. V gave up 2 bases and J gave up 7 bases, with 13 bases separating them. Germline-derived CDR1 and CDR2 are MDHEN and SYDVKM. The CDR3 nucleotides are TGTGCCAGCAGTTTAATGCGGGGTGCGAATACGCAGTATTTT. Amino acid sequence: CASSLMRGANTQYF.

This chain connects TRBV5-6 to TRBJ1-6, with TRBD1 matching 7 bases. CDR3 length: 17 residues. CDR1 and CDR2 (germline): SGHDT, YYEEEE. With V trimmed by 0 bases and J by 0 bases, 3 bases remained unmatched. The CDR3 DNA reads as TGTGCCAGCAGCTTGGCGTCAGGGGGCTCCTATAATTCACCCCTCCACTTT. Its protein is CASSLASGGSYNSPLHF.

This clonotype was seen ten or more times. The chain employs TRBV2 and TRBJ2-1, with D perhaps being TRBD1 or TRBD2 (5 bases each). This CDR3 comprises 16 residues. Trimming left V 3 bases short and J 9 bases short, with 21 bases between. Germline CDR1 is SNHLY and CDR2 is FYNNEI. The CDR3 DNA reads as TGTGCCAGCAGTGAGCAGGGCCCGTTGGAGGACACTGAGCAGTTCTTC. Protein: CASSEQGPLEDTEQFF.

V usage is TRBV5-1 and J usage is TRBJ2-1; a possible D gene is TRBD2 (6 bases). The ends were cut back, 6 bases at V and 2 bases at J, with 12 bases in the middle. The CDR3 spans 14 residues. Germline CDR1 reads SGHRS; CDR2 reads YFSETQ. This chain's CDR3 is CASTPSAPYNEQFF. The CDR3, as DNA: TGCGCCAGCACCCCTAGCGCCCCCTACAATGAGCAGTTCTTC.

At least ten counts were recorded for this clonotype. The V and J genes are TRBV7-9 and TRBJ2-2; possible D gene TRBD2, 5 bases. Germline V CDR1 and CDR2: SEHNR, FQNEAQ (reference sequence). The CDR3 loop spans 15 amino acids. The V and J ends lost 5 bases and 3 bases respectively, with 13 bases between them. CDR3 protein: CASSKTKGYTGELFF. The CDR3 DNA sequence: TGTGCCAGCAGCAAGACTAAGGGATACACCGGGGAGCTGTTTTTT.

The chain combines TRBV20-1 with TRBJ1-5; weak D call: TRBD1 (6 bases). Germline assignment: CDR1 DFQATT and CDR2 SNEGSKA (reference sequence). The CDR3 has 15 residues. V was clipped by 4 bases and J by 4 bases, with 17 bases between them. The CDR3 nucleotides read TGCAGTGCTAAACCCCGGGGGCTTGTTAATCAGCCCCAGCATTTT. Its translation: CSAKPRGLVNQPQHF.

This clonotype was seen ten or more times. The chain combines TRBV7-2 with TRBJ2-1; 8 bases agree with TRBD1. From germline, CDR1 is SGHTA and CDR2 FQGNSA. The trim removed 5 bases at V and 4 bases at J, leaving 10 bases unmatched. The CDR3 sequence is 16 residues long. The CDR3 coding sequence is TGTGCCAGCAGCCAGGGGCCCAGGGGGCTGTACAATGAGCAGTTCTTC. Protein sequence: CASSQGPRGLYNEQFF.

The chain carries TRBV5-1 and TRBJ2-5, with D tentatively TRBD1 (6 bases). CDR1 SGHRS and CDR2 YFSETQ come from the germline V gene. The V end was cut by 5 bases, the J end by 5 bases, with 22 bases between. CDR3 size: 16 residues. For the CDR3, the DNA is TGCGCCAGCAGAGCACTCTCGGGACACGGACAGGAGACCCAGTACTTC. Translation: CASRALSGHGQETQYF.

This chain joins TRBV7-8 and TRBJ2-4, with TRBD2 as a possible D gene (8 bases). CDR3 length equals 19 residues. Germline CDR1 is SGHVS and CDR2 is FQNEAQ. With 5 bases removed from V and 5 bases from J, the gap between germline ends came to 28 bases. The CDR3 region is CASSTPDRTGAGGQNIQYF. The CDR3 coding sequence is TGTGCCAGCAGCACACCGGACAGGACCGGGGCGGGAGGCCAAAACATTCAGTACTTC.

The chain links TRBV4-2 to TRBJ2-7; unclear D gene. V was pared by 1 base and J by 3 bases, with 7 bases between. The CDR3 consists of 13 residues. The germline CDR1 and CDR2 sequences are LGHNA and YNFKEQ. The CDR3 nucleotides read TGTGCCAGCAGCCAAGTTCCGGTCTACGAGCAGTACTTC. It specifies CASSQVPVYEQYF.

This clonotype was recorded a few times. The CDR3 loop is CSAPDRDRDPGEQYF. In DNA, the CDR3 is TGCAGTGCTCCCGACCGGGACAGGGACCCCGGCGAGCAGTACTTC. The chain employs TRBV20-1 and TRBJ2-7, with 9 positions matching TRBD1. V dropped 5 bases and J dropped 6; count of bases not matched to a gene: 14. This CDR3 region has 15 residues. Germline V gives CDR1 DFQATT, CDR2 SNEGSKA (reference sequence).

The chain recombines TRBV27 with TRBJ1-1; D possibly corresponds to TRBD1 (5 bases). Germline CDR1 and CDR2: MNHEY and SMNVEV (reference sequence). The CDR3 contains 14 residues. V lost 3 bases to trimming and J lost 4 bases, with 12 bases between them. The CDR3 coding sequence is TGTGCCAGCAGTTTTCAGGGCGGGGGCACTGAAGCTTTCTTT. Translation gives CASSFQGGGTEAFF.

This clonotype appeared a few times. The chain links TRBV29-1 to TRBJ1-2, with D possibly TRBD1 on 6 matching bases. In germline, CDR1 is SQVTM, CDR2 ANQGSEA. V shed 3 bases and J shed 4 bases, with 12 bases lying between them. The CDR3 spans 13 residues. For the CDR3, the DNA is TGCAGCGTTGACACAGGGTGGAGCTATGGCTACACCTTC. Translated: CSVDTGWSYGYTF.

This clonotype was seen a handful of times. The chain joins TRBV3-1 to TRBJ2-7, with D perhaps TRBD2 (5 bases). CDR1 is LGHDT and CDR2 is YNNKEL in the germline V gene (reference sequence). Trimming removed 5 bases at V and 1 base at J, with 12 bases between. There are 14 residues in the CDR3. The CDR3: CASSFRTSSYEQYF. The DNA for the CDR3 is TGTGCCAGCAGCTTCCGGACTTCTTCCTACGAGCAGTACTTC.

The chain uses TRBV29-1 and TRBJ2-5, with D possibly called TRBD1 or TRBD2 (5 bases each). V lost 3 bases, J lost 1 base, and 12 bases lay in between. Germline V CDR1 and CDR2: SQVTM, ANQGSEA. This CDR3 comprises 14 residues. The CDR3 reads CSVDDRGPQETQYF. The CDR3 DNA follows: TGCAGCGTTGATGATCGGGGCCCCCAAGAGACCCAGTACTTC.

This clonotype came up a few times. CDR3 in amino acids: CASSEGTRADTQYF. The CDR3 bases are TGTGCCAGCAGTGAGGGGACTAGGGCAGATACGCAGTATTTT. The rearrangement links TRBV2 to TRBJ2-3; 8 bases are shared with TRBD2. The CDR3 is made up of 14 amino acids. The junction had 3 bases not matched to a gene; V was cut back by 3 bases and J by 4 bases. Germline values: CDR1 SNHLY, CDR2 FYNNEI.

The chain has TRBV5-1 and TRBJ2-6, with 7 bases that match TRBD1. This CDR3 contains 18 residues. CDR1 SGHRS and CDR2 YFSETQ come from the germline V gene. J was trimmed by 0 bases and V by 5 bases; bases with no gene match: 11. CDR3: CASRDMGQIVSGANVLTF. The DNA of the CDR3 is TGCGCCAGCAGGGATATGGGACAGATAGTCTCTGGGGCCAACGTCCTGACTTTC. The complete variable domain, with remaining parts taken from reference TRBV5-1 and TRBJ2-6, reads KAGVTQTPRYLIKTRGQQVTLSCSPISGHRSVSWYQQTPGQGLQFLFEYFSETQRNKGNFPGRFSGRQFSNSRSEMNVSTLELGDSALYLCASRDMGQIVSGANVLTFGAGSRLTVL.

This clonotype was seen ten or more times. The genes are TRBV5-4 and TRBJ2-3; D possibly corresponds to TRBD1 (6 bases). The CDR3 length is 14 residues. Germline CDR1 reads SGHNT; CDR2 reads YYREEE (reference sequence). V lost 0 bases, J lost 1 base, and 6 bases lay in between. The CDR3 is CASSLDRGTDTQYF. DNA of the CDR3: TGTGCCAGCAGCTTGGACAGGGGCACAGATACGCAGTATTTT.

The chain carries TRBV14 and TRBJ1-1; TRBD1 is a possible D gene (5 bases). The CDR3 consists of 16 residues. Looked up from germline, CDR1 is SGHDN and CDR2 is FVKESK. V was cut by 4 bases and J by 0 bases, with 15 bases left in between. The CDR3 region has the DNA TGTGCCAGCAGCCCCCATACGGGGCGGTTGAACACTGAAGCTTTCTTT. Translated, it gives CASSPHTGRLNTEAFF. The full variable domain, completed using reference TRBV14 and TRBJ1-1, is EAGVTQFPSHSVIEKGQTVTLRCDPISGHDNLYWYRRVMGKEIKFLLHFVKESKQDESGMPNNRFLAERTGGTYSTLKVQPAELEDSGVYFCASSPHTGRLNTEAFFGQGTRLTVV.

There are a few counts of this clonotype. V is TRBV7-9 and J is TRBJ1-1; TRBD1 matches at 8 bases. The J segment lost 6 bases and the V segment lost 5 bases, leaving 11 bases of the junction unmatched. The germline V gene has CDR1 SEHNR and CDR2 FQNEAQ (reference sequence). The CDR3 contains 15 residues. The CDR3 loop is CASSPRGQAPAEAFF. CDR3 coding DNA: TGTGCCAGCAGCCCCAGGGGACAGGCACCGGCTGAAGCTTTCTTT.

CDR3 loop: CSARDSVRNYGYTF. The CDR3 region has the DNA TGCAGTGCTAGAGATTCTGTCAGGAACTATGGCTACACCTTC. J is TRBJ1-2 and V is TRBV20-1; D gene uncertain. V gave up 0 bases and J gave up 2 bases, with 10 bases separating them. The CDR3 is 14 residues long. Looked up from germline, CDR1 is DFQATT and CDR2 is SNEGSKA (reference sequence).

The genes are TRBV29-1 and TRBJ2-5; TRBD1 might be the D (6 bases). Germline V gene lookup returns CDR1 SQVTM and CDR2 ANQGSEA. Trimming stripped 7 bases from V and 5 bases from J, with 14 bases between. The CDR3 consists of 12 residues. The CDR3: CSGQGLGETQYF. DNA for the CDR3: TGCAGCGGGCAGGGGTTAGGGGAGACCCAGTACTTC.

This chain uses TRBV7-2 with TRBJ2-1; 9 nucleotides agree with TRBD2. There are 18 residues in the CDR3. Germline CDR1 reads SGHTA; CDR2 reads FQGNSA. Trimming removed 6 bases from V and 0 bases from J; junction bases left unmatched: 12. The CDR3 DNA reads TGTGCCAGCAGACCCTTAGCGGGAGCCCCCAGCTCCTACAATGAGCAGTTCTTC. Protein product: CASRPLAGAPSSYNEQFF. The whole variable domain, filled in from reference TRBV7-2 and TRBJ2-1, reads GAGVSQSPSNKVTEKGKDVELRCDPISGHTALYWYRQSLGQGLEFLIYFQGNSAPDKSGLPSDRFSAERTGGSVSTLTIQRTQQEDSAVYLCASRPLAGAPSSYNEQFFGPGTRLTVL.